Shown below are 23 T cell receptor beta chains from a single sample sequenced in a study of cytomegalovirus exposure and HLA in healthy donors. 60 Vbeta and 13 Jbeta primers were used in PCR. The protocol was immunoSEQ multiplex PCR, while the TCRdb copy is restricted to in-frame clones and leaves out a portion. The sample lists about 140,000 clones, around 86% seen once, with less than 1.5% in the top ten. The sequenced material came from PBMCs. The receptor source for this set is a female donor in good health and CMV-seronegative.

The gene calls are TRBV27 and TRBJ2-6; 8 nucleotides agree with TRBD2. The trim removed 4 bases at V and 0 bases at J, leaving 8 bases unmatched. Looked up from germline, CDR1 is MNHEY and CDR2 is SMNVEV (reference sequence). This CDR3 has 18 residues. The CDR3 here is CASSSGGRTFSGANVLTF. The CDR3 region has the DNA TGTGCCAGCAGTTCCGGCGGGAGGACCTTCTCTGGGGCCAACGTCCTGACTTTC.

This chain uses TRBV10-3 with TRBJ2-1; TRBD2 matches at 7 bases. The CDR3 sequence is 13 residues long. V shed 7 bases and J 6 bases; nucleotides not matched to a gene: 6. Germline V gene lookup returns CDR1 ENHRY and CDR2 SYGVKD. CDR3 nucleotide sequence: TGTGCCATCAAACTAGCGCCGGCCAATGAGCAGTTCTTC. Translation: CAIKLAPANEQFF.

V gene TRBV11-2 combines with J gene TRBJ2-7, with D perhaps matching TRBD2 (6 bases). The germline V gene encodes CDR1 SGHAT and CDR2 FQNNGV. Trimming removed 6 bases from V and 1 base from J, with 19 bases in between. This CDR3 region has 16 residues. The CDR3: CASSTGPLGGSYEQYF. CDR3 nucleotides: TGTGCCAGCAGTACGGGACCTCTGGGGGGTTCCTACGAGCAGTACTTC.

Worth noting for this clone: This CDR3 is also generated by other DNA sequences in the sample. The chain is built from TRBV19 and TRBJ2-7, with 11 nucleotides matching TRBD2. J gave up 1 base and V 1 base, and 0 bases lay outside the gene matches. CDR1 and CDR2 from the germline V gene are LNHDA and SQIVND (reference sequence). This CDR3 spans 15 amino acids. The CDR3 sequence: CASSIGLAGSYEQYF. The CDR3 nucleotides read TGTGCCAGTAGTATAGGACTAGCGGGATCCTACGAGCAGTACTTC.

The chain joins TRBV28 to TRBJ1-5; 7 bases line up with TRBD1. Germline V gene data show CDR1 as MDHEN and CDR2 as SYDVKM. Losses at the gene ends were 1 base for V and 0 bases for J; bases not matched to a gene: 12. This CDR3 is 19 amino acids long. The CDR3: CASSLSSGGDLYSNQPQHF. The CDR3 DNA is TGTGCCAGCAGTTTATCGTCAGGGGGAGACCTTTATAGCAATCAGCCCCAGCATTTT. The whole variable domain, remainder taken from reference TRBV28 and TRBJ1-5, is DVKVTQSSRYLVKRTGEKVFLECVQDMDHENMFWYRQDPGLGLRLIYFSYDVKMKEKGDIPEGYSVSREKKERFSLILESASTNQTSMYLCASSLSSGGDLYSNQPQHFGDGTRLSIL.

In DNA, the CDR3 is TGCAGCGTTGAAGATCCTAGGACAGGACAAGAGACCCAGTACTTC. Its protein product is CSVEDPRTGQETQYF. The rearrangement joins TRBV29-1 to TRBJ2-5; 7 bases align to TRBD1. The trim removed 0 bases at V and 2 bases at J, leaving 6 bases unmatched. CDR1 SQVTM and CDR2 ANQGSEA come from the germline V gene. The CDR3 sequence is 15 residues long.

J is TRBJ1-1 and V is TRBV27, with 8 bases matching TRBD1. V trimming: 6 bases; J trimming: 6 bases; junction bases outside the gene matches: 15. The germline gives CDR1 MNHEY, CDR2 SMNVEV (reference sequence). This CDR3 is 16 amino acids long. The CDR3 is CASREAGGGSLSEAFF. CDR3 in DNA: TGTGCCAGCAGGGAGGCAGGGGGCGGTTCTCTTTCTGAAGCTTTCTTT.

The rearrangement joins TRBV6-1 to TRBJ1-4; D may be TRBD1 (5 bases). Germline-derived CDR1 and CDR2 are MNHNS and SASEGT. Between the trimmed V and J ends, which lost 2 bases and 7 bases, there was a span of 11 bases. The CDR3 covers 14 residues. Here the CDR3 reads CASSERGKGEKLFF. The DNA for the CDR3 is TGTGCCAGCAGTGAAAGGGGTAAAGGTGAAAAACTGTTTTTT.

The chain uses TRBV7-6 and TRBJ2-7, with 8 positions matching TRBD2. The CDR3 has 16 amino acids. Germline CDR1 SGHVS, CDR2 FNYEAQ. Germline trimming cut 5 bases from V and 0 bases from J; bases unmatched to any gene: 9. The CDR3 protein is CASSPRGTRNSYEQYF. The DNA for the CDR3 is TGTGCCAGCAGCCCTAGGGGGACTAGGAACTCCTACGAGCAGTACTTC.

The chain combines TRBV7-2 with TRBJ2-1; no firm D call. This CDR3 is 12 amino acids long. The V end lost 6 bases, the J end lost 7 bases, and 10 bases lay between the germline ends. Germline V gene lookup returns CDR1 SGHTA and CDR2 FQGNSA. CDR3 region: CASSPVGNEQFF. The CDR3 nucleotides read TGTGCCAGCAGTCCGGTCGGGAATGAGCAGTTCTTC.

V and J are TRBV30 and TRBJ1-1; D unclear. The CDR3 has 13 amino acids. Trimming pared 2 bases from V and 0 bases from J, leaving 7 bases between. CDR1 and CDR2 from the germline V gene are GTSNPN and SVGIG (reference sequence). CDR3 nucleotide sequence: TGTGCCTGGAGTACGGGAGTGAACACTGAAGCTTTCTTT. Its translation is CAWSTGVNTEAFF.

The chain has TRBV29-1 and TRBJ1-2; D may be TRBD1 (5 bases). In germline, CDR1 is SQVTM, CDR2 ANQGSEA. The CDR3 covers 10 residues. V lost 5 bases, J lost 6 bases, and 7 bases lay in between. DNA for the CDR3: TGCAGCGTTTTGACAGATGGCTACACCTTC. Protein: CSVLTDGYTF.

The gene calls are TRBV18 and TRBJ2-1, with D possibly matching TRBD1 (6 bases). Trimming removed 2 bases at V and 9 bases at J, with 11 bases between. CDR3 size: 13 residues. Germline CDR1 KGHSH, CDR2 LQKENI. The CDR3 region is CASSPTGNGEQFF. The CDR3 nucleotides read TGTGCCAGCTCACCAACAGGGAACGGTGAGCAGTTCTTC.

The chain carries TRBV6-1 and TRBJ2-7; D not resolved. Between the trimmed V and J ends, which lost 3 bases and 0 bases, there was a span of 9 bases. Per germline, CDR1 MNHNS and CDR2 SASEGT. This CDR3 has 14 amino acids. CDR3 protein: CASSDRQSSYEQYF. Here the CDR3 DNA reads TGTGCCAGCAGTGACCGACAAAGCTCCTACGAGCAGTACTTC.

Comment on this clone: At one boundary the junction diverges from the germline segment, which might be a read error. This chain connects TRBV10-1 to TRBJ2-3; 8 nucleotides match TRBD2. From germline, CDR1 is WNHNN and CDR2 SYGVQD (reference sequence). This CDR3 is built from 11 residues. In DNA, the CDR3 is TGCGCCAGCAGTGCTCTGGAGCGGGGGACTTTT. Its protein product is CASSALERGTF.

The chain is built from TRBV29-1 and TRBJ2-1; TRBD2 aligns across 12 bases. Trimming cost V 4 bases and J 0 bases; bases outside gene matches: 7. The CDR3 sequence is 17 residues long. CDR1 and CDR2 from the germline V gene are SQVTM and ANQGSEA. This chain's CDR3 is CSVGGLAGPNSYNEQFF. The DNA of the CDR3 is TGCAGCGTTGGGGGACTAGCGGGCCCTAACTCCTACAATGAGCAGTTCTTC.

This chain joins TRBV6-5 and TRBJ1-2, with D perhaps TRBD1 (6 bases). V lost 2 bases, J lost 3 bases, and 10 bases lay in between. Germline V lookup: CDR1 MNHEY, CDR2 SVGAGI. The CDR3 totals 14 residues. CDR3 loop: CASSYDRMHYGYTF. DNA of the CDR3: TGTGCCAGCAGTTACGACAGGATGCACTATGGCTACACCTTC.

This chain connects TRBV13 to TRBJ2-1; unclear D gene. Trimming cost V 5 bases and J 6 bases, with 8 bases left between them. Germline V gene sequence: CDR1 PRHDT, CDR2 FYEKMQ (reference sequence). There are 12 residues in the CDR3. CDR3 in amino acids: CASSPPSNEQFF. The CDR3 bases are TGTGCCAGCAGCCCCCCGAGCAATGAGCAGTTCTTC.

The chain recombines TRBV5-1 with TRBJ2-3; maybe TRBD2 (6 bases). CDR1 and CDR2 (germline): SGHRS, YFSETQ. V was trimmed by 2 bases and J by 4 bases, leaving 14 bases between them. The CDR3 covers 15 residues. CDR3 sequence (DNA): TGCGCCAGCAGCTTAGGGGCCTGGGAGGCAGATACGCAGTATTTT. Protein sequence: CASSLGAWEADTQYF.

The rearrangement joins TRBV4-1 to TRBJ1-1; 8 positions match TRBD1. Germline V lookup: CDR1 MGHRA, CDR2 YSYEKL. Trimming at V came to 3 bases and at J to 0 bases, leaving 3 bases not matched to a gene. This CDR3 is 15 amino acids long. The CDR3 DNA is TGCGCCAGCAGCCACCTACAGGGGGTGAACACTGAAGCTTTCTTT. Translated: CASSHLQGVNTEAFF.

This clone was counted only a few times. The chain has TRBV7-2 and TRBJ2-5, with 8 bases aligning to TRBD1. Losses at the gene ends were 7 bases for V and 4 bases for J; bases not matched to a gene: 11. Germline loops: CDR1 SGHTA, CDR2 FQGNSA. The CDR3 is made up of 15 amino acids. The CDR3 DNA reads as TGTGCCAGCACCTTCGACAGGGGCATGGGAGAGACCCAGTACTTC. This encodes CASTFDRGMGETQYF.

The chain couples TRBV6-1 to TRBJ1-2; TRBD1 is a possible D gene (5 bases). The V gene lost 0 bases and the J gene lost 1 base, with 12 bases spanning the gap. The CDR3 covers 16 residues. Germline V gives CDR1 MNHNS, CDR2 SASEGT. CDR3 residues: CASSEAGLSFNYGYTF. CDR3 bases: TGTGCCAGCAGTGAAGCGGGACTCTCTTTTAACTATGGCTACACCTTC.

This clone was counted once. The CDR3 protein is CASSGRVTGPTTNEKLFF. For the CDR3, the DNA is TGTGCCAGCAGTGGTCGAGTGACAGGTCCAACAACTAATGAAAAACTGTTTTTT. The chain carries TRBV6-1 and TRBJ1-4; a possible D gene is TRBD1 (6 bases). Trimming left V 4 bases short and J 0 bases short, with 18 bases between. Germline V gives CDR1 MNHNS, CDR2 SASEGT. The length of the CDR3 is 18 residues.